These 22 T cell receptor beta chains came from one sample sequenced in a study of cytomegalovirus exposure and HLA in healthy donors. PCR was performed using 60 Vbeta and 13 Jbeta primers. Sequenced by immunoSEQ multiplex PCR; TCRdb stores in-frame clones only, minus some. The repertoire holds around 140,000 clones, with about 83% as singletons. Sequencing used PBMCs. The receptors originated from a woman in her thirties in good health and CMV-seronegative.

The rearrangement links TRBV2 to TRBJ1-1; D might be TRBD1 (5 bases). There are 16 residues in the CDR3. Looked up from germline, CDR1 is SNHLY and CDR2 is FYNNEI. V lost 6 bases and J 4 bases, leaving 21 bases between the germline ends. CDR3 residues: CASSDPGRGLVTEAFF. The CDR3 DNA sequence: TGTGCCAGCAGCGACCCGGGGCGGGGTCTAGTCACTGAAGCTTTCTTT.

J is TRBJ1-5 and V is TRBV29-1; 8 bases are shared with TRBD1. The CDR3 has 12 amino acids. CDR1 is SQVTM, CDR2 ANQGSEA, per germline. V lost 6 bases, J lost 4 bases, and 2 bases stayed unmatched. The CDR3 DNA sequence: TGCAGCGTACGACAGGGGAATCAGCCCCAGCATTTT. As protein: CSVRQGNQPQHF. Filled out from reference TRBV29-1 and TRBJ1-5, the complete variable domain reads SAVISQKPSRDICQRGTSLTIQCQVDSQVTMMFWYRQQPGQSLTLIATANQGSEATYESGFVIDKFPISRPNLTFSTLTVSNMSPEDSSIYLCSVRQGNQPQHFGDGTRLSIL.

This clone was seen more than once but under ten times. This chain uses TRBV6-5 with TRBJ2-5, with unresolved D. Trimming removed 6 bases at V and 5 bases at J, with 13 bases between. The germline gives CDR1 MNHEY, CDR2 SVGAGI. This CDR3 has 13 residues. DNA for the CDR3: TGTGCCAGCAGCCGCAGTTCCAGGGAGACCCAGTACTTC. This sequence encodes CASSRSSRETQYF.

This chain connects TRBV5-5 to TRBJ1-6; the D is unclear. The length of the CDR3 is 16 residues. Germline assignment: CDR1 SGHKS and CDR2 YYEKEE (reference sequence). V was shortened by 2 bases and J by 6 bases, with 15 bases between the two germline ends. Here the CDR3 reads CASSFIVGGGNSPLHF. In nucleotides, the CDR3 is TGTGCCAGCAGCTTTATCGTGGGTGGCGGTAATTCACCCCTCCACTTT.

This rearrangement joins TRBV7-2 to TRBJ2-1; TRBD1 might be the D (6 bases). Trimming stripped 5 bases from V and 6 bases from J, with 11 bases between. Germline CDR1 is SGHTA and CDR2 is FQGNSA. The length of the CDR3 is 13 residues. For the CDR3, the DNA is TGTGCCAGCAGCCCCGGACAGCCCAATGAGCAGTTCTTC. Its translation: CASSPGQPNEQFF.

The CDR3 DNA reads as TGTGCCAGCAGCCCTTCAGGTGCGGGGGGGCTCGAGACCCAGTACTTC. Protein product: CASSPSGAGGLETQYF. The chain couples TRBV27 to TRBJ2-5, with 9 bases matching TRBD2. The V segment lost 6 bases and the J segment 5 bases; nucleotides outside the gene matches: 13. CDR1 and CDR2 from the germline V gene are MNHEY and SMNVEV (reference sequence). There are 16 residues in the CDR3.

In DNA, the CDR3 is TGTGCCAGCAGGATGACAGGGGTAGGGATCACTGAAGCTTTCTTT. It encodes CASRMTGVGITEAFF. The chain uses TRBV27 and TRBJ1-1; TRBD1 agrees at 8 bases. Germline CDR1 reads MNHEY; CDR2 reads SMNVEV (reference sequence). The CDR3 is 15 amino acids. Trimming at V came to 6 bases and at J to 4 bases, leaving 10 bases not matched to a gene.

Only a few counts were recorded for this clone. The V call is TRBV4-3, the J call TRBJ1-1; D possibly corresponds to TRBD1 (6 bases). The CDR3 extends over 14 amino acids. Per germline, CDR1 LGHNA and CDR2 YSLEER. Trimming removed 0 bases at V and 11 bases at J, with 16 bases between. The CDR3 nucleotides are TGCGCCAGCAGCCAAGACAGCAACAGGGTCTCGGCTTTCTTT. Protein: CASSQDSNRVSAFF.

J is TRBJ2-3 and V is TRBV25-1; D is unclear. The CDR3 is 14 residues long. Between the trimmed V and J ends, which lost 3 bases and 2 bases, there was a span of 9 bases. The germline CDR1 and CDR2 sequences are MGHDK and SYGVNS. The CDR3 loop is CASSDYPTTDTQYF. The DNA of the CDR3 is TGTGCCAGCAGTGACTACCCAACCACAGATACGCAGTATTTT.

The chain combines TRBV19 with TRBJ2-5; D might be TRBD1 (6 bases). The length of the CDR3 is 14 residues. Germline assignment: CDR1 LNHDA and CDR2 SQIVND (reference sequence). V was trimmed by 1 base and J by 1 base, leaving 7 bases between them. The CDR3 DNA is TGTGCCAGTAGTATAGTAGGGGGCCAAGAGACCCAGTACTTC. Residues: CASSIVGGQETQYF.

The rearrangement joins TRBV2 to TRBJ2-7, with 8 nucleotides matching TRBD2. The CDR3 is 17 residues long. After removal of 8 bases from V and 3 bases from J, the junction contained 18 bases not matched to a gene. Germline V gives CDR1 SNHLY, CDR2 FYNNEI. The CDR3 DNA is TGTGCCAGCCTCGTCACGTGGACTAGCAGCCCGAACTACGAGCAGTACTTC. Protein sequence: CASLVTWTSSPNYEQYF.

This chain connects TRBV19 to TRBJ1-4; 8 bases are shared with TRBD1. CDR3 length equals 14 residues. Germline V gene sequence: CDR1 LNHDA, CDR2 SQIVND (reference sequence). Trimming removed 6 bases from V and 7 bases from J; junction bases left unmatched: 7. CDR3 sequence (DNA): TGTGCCAGTAGCCCGCAGGGGGCGGGTGAAAAACTGTTTTTT. It is translated as CASSPQGAGEKLFF.

This clone was observed a few times. The chain carries TRBV5-1 and TRBJ2-6; D uncertain. CDR3 length equals 16 residues. V was cut by 4 bases and J by 0 bases, with 11 bases left in between. Per the germline V gene, CDR1 is SGHRS and CDR2 is YFSETQ. The CDR3 bases are TGCGCCAGCAGCACGAACACGAACTCTGGGGCCAACGTCCTGACTTTC. This sequence encodes CASSTNTNSGANVLTF.

The chain has TRBV2 and TRBJ2-2, with D perhaps matching TRBD1 (7 bases). Per the germline V gene, CDR1 is SNHLY and CDR2 is FYNNEI. The CDR3 is 15 residues long. V gave up 2 bases and J gave up 4 bases, with 11 bases separating them. In DNA, the CDR3 is TGTGCCAGCAGTGAACAGGGGGGCTCCACCGGGGAGCTGTTTTTT. It yields the protein CASSEQGGSTGELFF.

The chain couples TRBV4-2 to TRBJ2-4; 10 bases line up with TRBD2. J gave up 1 base and V 4 bases, and 4 bases lay outside the gene matches. The CDR3 has 16 residues. Germline lookup yields CDR1 LGHNA and CDR2 YNFKEQ. The CDR3 is CASSPQRGGAKNIQYF. The DNA for the CDR3 is TGTGCCAGCAGCCCCCAGCGGGGGGGGGCCAAAAACATTCAGTACTTC.

The chain has TRBV9 and TRBJ1-2; perhaps TRBD1 as D (5 bases). The CDR3 has 17 amino acids. Germline V lookup: CDR1 SGDLS, CDR2 YYNGEE. Trimming cost V 0 bases and J 0 bases, with 15 bases left between them. In DNA, the CDR3 is TGTGCCAGCAGCGTAGCCGCCCAGGGCTCACCTAACTATGGCTACACCTTC. Its protein product is CASSVAAQGSPNYGYTF. The whole variable domain, filled in from reference TRBV9 and TRBJ1-2, reads DSGVTQTPKHLITATGQRVTLRCSPRSGDLSVYWYQQSLDQGLQFLIQYYNGEERAKGNILERFSAQQFPDLHSELNLSSLELGDSALYFCASSVAAQGSPNYGYTFGSGTRLTVV.

This chain connects TRBV7-9 to TRBJ2-5; TRBD2 matches at 12 bases. There are 16 residues in the CDR3. The J segment lost 5 bases and the V segment lost 3 bases, leaving 7 bases of the junction unmatched. Germline V gives CDR1 SEHNR, CDR2 FQNEAQ (reference sequence). CDR3 protein: CASSFPSGGAGETQYF. The CDR3 DNA is TGTGCCAGCAGCTTTCCTAGCGGGGGGGCCGGGGAGACCCAGTACTTC.

V gene TRBV7-9 combines with J gene TRBJ1-1, with D uncertain. CDR3 size: 14 residues. The V gene lost 4 bases and the J gene lost 1 base, with 10 bases spanning the gap. CDR1 and CDR2 (germline): SEHNR, FQNEAQ (reference sequence). The DNA of the CDR3 is TGTGCCAGCAGCTCGAGCTCAGGGAACACTGAAGCTTTCTTT. Translating it yields CASSSSSGNTEAFF.

This chain links TRBV5-4 with TRBJ2-1; D is ambiguous. This CDR3 is built from 13 residues. Germline CDR1 SGHNT, CDR2 YYREEE (reference sequence). The V and J ends lost 0 bases and 7 bases respectively, with 8 bases between them. CDR3 loop: CASSLGPGNEQFF. The CDR3 nucleotides read TGTGCCAGCAGCTTGGGTCCCGGGAATGAGCAGTTCTTC.

The chain links TRBV7-9 to TRBJ2-4, with a tentative D call TRBD1 (5 bases). Between the trimmed V and J ends, which lost 5 bases and 0 bases, there was a span of 17 bases. The germline V gene encodes CDR1 SEHNR and CDR2 FQNEAQ (reference sequence). The CDR3 is 17 residues long. The CDR3 region has the DNA TGTGCCAGCAGCCATAACCTCCAGACAGTAGCCAAAAACATTCAGTACTTC. Its translation: CASSHNLQTVAKNIQYF.

The genes are TRBV7-9 and TRBJ1-4; no definite D call. The germline gives CDR1 SEHNR, CDR2 FQNEAQ (reference sequence). Deletions cut 6 bases from V and 5 bases from J, with 13 bases between. CDR3 length equals 14 residues. CDR3 region: CASSTRGVNEKLFF. The CDR3 DNA follows: TGTGCCAGCAGTACACGAGGAGTAAATGAAAAACTGTTTTTT. Full variable domain (missing parts from reference TRBV7-9 and TRBJ1-4): DTGVSQNPRHKITKRGQNVTFRCDPISEHNRLYWYRQTLGQGPEFLTYFQNEAQLEKSRLLSDRFSAERPKGSFSTLEIQRTEQGDSAMYLCASSTRGVNEKLFFGSGTQLSVL.

A few counts support this clone. The CDR3 is CASSLAGRERSPLHF. The CDR3 nucleotides read TGTGCCAGCAGCTTAGCTGGGAGGGAGCGGTCACCCCTCCACTTT. The V and J genes are TRBV7-6 and TRBJ1-6; no firm D call. The V and J ends lost 0 bases and 10 bases respectively, with 13 bases between them. The germline V gene has CDR1 SGHVS and CDR2 FNYEAQ. This CDR3 is built from 15 residues.